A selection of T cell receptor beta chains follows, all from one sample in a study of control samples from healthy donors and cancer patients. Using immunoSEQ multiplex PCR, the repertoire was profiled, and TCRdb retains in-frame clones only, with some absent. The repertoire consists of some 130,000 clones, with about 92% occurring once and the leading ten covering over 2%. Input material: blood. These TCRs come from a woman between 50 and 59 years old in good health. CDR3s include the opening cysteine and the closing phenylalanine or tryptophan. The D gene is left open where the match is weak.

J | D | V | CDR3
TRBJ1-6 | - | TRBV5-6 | CASSLGGTSSTLHF
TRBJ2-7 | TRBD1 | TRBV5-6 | CASIRGQGFHEQYF
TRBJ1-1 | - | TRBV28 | CASSSTRNPLTEAFF
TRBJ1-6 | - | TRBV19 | CASRTLSSPLHF
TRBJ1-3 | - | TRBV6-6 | CASRHDSPGNTIYF
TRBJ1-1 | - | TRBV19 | CASSIDLRSGMNTEAFF
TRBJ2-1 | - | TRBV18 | CASSPPGARPDNEQFF
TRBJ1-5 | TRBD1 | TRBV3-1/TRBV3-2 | CASSAGGFNQPQHF
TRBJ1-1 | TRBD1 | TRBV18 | CASSPQQGEVNTEAFF
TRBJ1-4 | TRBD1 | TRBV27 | CASSLSGQANEKLFF
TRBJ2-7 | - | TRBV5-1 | CASSLAPPSNEQYF
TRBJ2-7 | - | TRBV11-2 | CASSSQSRGEQYF
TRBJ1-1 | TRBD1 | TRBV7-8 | CASSWTGGTEAFF
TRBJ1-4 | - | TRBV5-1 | CASSTGTVNEKLFF
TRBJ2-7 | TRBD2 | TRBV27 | CASRVLAGTYEQYF
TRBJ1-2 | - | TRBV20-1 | CSASLGFGGASYGYTF
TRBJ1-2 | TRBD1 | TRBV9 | CASSAGTAYGYTF
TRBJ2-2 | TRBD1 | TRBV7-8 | CASSQYRGPATGELFF
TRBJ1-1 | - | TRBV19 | CASSIMGPRLLNTEAFF
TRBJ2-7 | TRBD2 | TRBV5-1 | CASSLAGGQSEQYF
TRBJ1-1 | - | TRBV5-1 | CASSLASVVRLRENTEAFF
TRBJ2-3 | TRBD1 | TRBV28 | CASSLQGDRTDTQYF
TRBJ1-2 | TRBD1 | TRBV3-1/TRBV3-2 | CASSHTGGLIYGYTF
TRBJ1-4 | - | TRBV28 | CATRRQGSEKLFF
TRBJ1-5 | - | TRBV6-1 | CASSEEGGSNQPQHF
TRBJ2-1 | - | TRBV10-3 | CAISPRYNEQFF
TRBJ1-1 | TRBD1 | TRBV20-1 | CSAAPGGATFF
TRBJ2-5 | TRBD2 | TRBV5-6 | CASSGLRGAGGTQETQYF
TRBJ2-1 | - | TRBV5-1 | CASSLVGGNSYNEQFF
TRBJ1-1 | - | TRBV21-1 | CASSKFPQVKNTEAFF
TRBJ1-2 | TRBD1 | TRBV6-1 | CASSERQGNYGYTF
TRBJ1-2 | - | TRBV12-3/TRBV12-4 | CASSSDVKVGYTF
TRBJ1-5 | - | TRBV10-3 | CAIRDDRNQPQHF
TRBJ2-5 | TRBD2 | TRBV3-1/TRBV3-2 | CASSHDGTSGTKETQYF
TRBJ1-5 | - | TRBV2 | CATSRQGQDNQPQHF
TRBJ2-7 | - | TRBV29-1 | CSALGQIQGYYEQYF
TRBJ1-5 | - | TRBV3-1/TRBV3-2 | CASSKTPAVHQPQHF
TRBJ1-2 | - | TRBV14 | CASSPLGGGGGYTF